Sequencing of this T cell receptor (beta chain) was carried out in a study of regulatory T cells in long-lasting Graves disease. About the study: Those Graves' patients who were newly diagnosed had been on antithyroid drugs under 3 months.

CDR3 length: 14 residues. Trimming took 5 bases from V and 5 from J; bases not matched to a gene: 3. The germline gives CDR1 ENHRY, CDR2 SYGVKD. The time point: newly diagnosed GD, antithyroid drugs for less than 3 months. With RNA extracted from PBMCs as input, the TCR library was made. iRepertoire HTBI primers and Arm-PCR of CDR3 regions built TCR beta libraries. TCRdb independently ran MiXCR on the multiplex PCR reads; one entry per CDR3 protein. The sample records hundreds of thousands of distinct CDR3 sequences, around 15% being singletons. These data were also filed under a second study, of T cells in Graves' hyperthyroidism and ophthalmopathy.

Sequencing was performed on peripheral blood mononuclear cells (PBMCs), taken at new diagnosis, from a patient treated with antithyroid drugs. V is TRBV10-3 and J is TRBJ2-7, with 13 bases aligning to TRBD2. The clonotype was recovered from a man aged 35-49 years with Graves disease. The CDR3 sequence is CAISTLAGGNEQYF. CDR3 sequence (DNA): TGTGCCATCAGTACACTAGCGGGGGGGAACGAGCAGTACTTC.